One sample yielded the 19 T cell receptor beta chains listed below, sequenced in a study of beta chain features in type 1 diabetes. Findings and caveats of the study: TCRB CDR3s from Type 1 diabetes patients were moderately but significantly shorter in all four CD4+ subsets.

These TCRs' antigens remain unknown. All of the isolated RNA was reverse transcribed, so expressed TCRB transcripts were sequenced. Some clones are missing from TCRdb's copy, which holds only in-frame ones; the method was immunoSEQ multiplex PCR. The table has 300,000 or so clones, about a tenth seen once. Sequencing input: central memory CD4+ T cells from blood. The receptors originated from a man aged 25 to 40 with type 1 diabetes.

The sample holds a few counts of this clone. V is TRBV18 and J is TRBJ1-2; D call uncertain. The CDR3 covers 15 residues. The V gene's germline CDR1 is KGHSH and CDR2 LQKENI. Trimming pared 4 bases from V and 3 bases from J, leaving 15 bases between. The CDR3 protein is CASSQSQTDYYGYTF. In nucleotides, the CDR3 is TGTGCCAGCTCACAATCGCAGACGGACTACTATGGCTACACCTTC.

This clone was picked up a small number of times. CDR3 sequence reads: CASSFREDDTEAFF. The DNA of the CDR3 is TGTGCCAGCTCATTCAGGGAGGACGACACTGAAGCTTTCTTT. The genes are TRBV18 and TRBJ1-1; possibly TRBD1 for D (5 bases). Per the germline V gene, CDR1 is KGHSH and CDR2 is LQKENI. This CDR3 spans 14 amino acids. V lost 5 bases and J lost 3, with 13 bases in between. Based on the CDR3 plus reference TRBV18 and TRBJ1-1, the full variable domain is NAGVMQNPRHLVRRRGQEARLRCSPMKGHSHVYWYRQLPEEGLKFMVYLQKENIIDESGMPKERFSAEFPKEGPSILRIQQVVRGDSAAYFCASSFREDDTEAFFGQGTRLTVV.

This clone has a handful of counts. The chain combines TRBV5-4 with TRBJ1-1; TRBD1 matches 7 bases. Germline lookup yields CDR1 SGHNT and CDR2 YYREEE (reference sequence). The V segment lost 4 bases and the J segment 4 bases; nucleotides outside the gene matches: 13. The CDR3 is made up of 16 amino acids. The DNA for the CDR3 is TGTGCCAGCAGCCTAACTTACGGACAGGTTGGCACTGAAGCTTTCTTT. As protein: CASSLTYGQVGTEAFF.

The chain links TRBV6-6 to TRBJ2-2; unclear D gene. This CDR3 region has 15 residues. Trimming removed 2 bases at V and 7 bases at J, with 14 bases between. The germline CDR1 and CDR2 sequences are MNHNY and SVGAGI (reference sequence). The chain's CDR3 is CASSYPLREDGELFF. CDR3 DNA: TGTGCCAGCAGTTACCCCCTTAGAGAAGACGGGGAGCTGTTTTTT.

The chain uses TRBV25-1 and TRBJ2-3; possible D gene TRBD1, 5 bases. Trimming took 2 bases from V and 1 from J, leaving 7 bases between them. Germline values: CDR1 MGHDK, CDR2 SYGVNS. The CDR3 has 14 residues. The CDR3: CASSELGGTDTQYF. The DNA for the CDR3 is TGTGCCAGCAGTGAACTAGGGGGCACAGATACGCAGTATTTT.

This clone has just a few counts. The genes are TRBV6-5 and TRBJ2-7, with D hard to call. The CDR3 contains 11 residues. Trimming took off 6 bases at V and 2 bases at J, with 5 bases between the two ends. Germline-derived CDR1 and CDR2 are MNHEY and SVGAGI. As DNA, the CDR3 is TGTGCCAGCAGCAGAGCCTACGAGCAGTACTTC. It translates to CASSRAYEQYF.

This CDR3 is CASSSGQVGTLADTQYF. The CDR3 DNA reads TGCGCCAGCAGCTCGGGACAGGTCGGTACCTTGGCAGATACGCAGTATTTT. This sequence joins TRBV5-1 and TRBJ2-3, with TRBD1 identical over 8 bases. Per the germline V gene, CDR1 is SGHRS and CDR2 is YFSETQ. The trim removed 3 bases at V and 4 bases at J, leaving 13 bases unmatched. The CDR3 runs to 17 residues. Using reference TRBV5-1 and TRBJ2-3 for the parts outside the CDR3, the full variable domain is KAGVTQTPRYLIKTRGQQVTLSCSPISGHRSVSWYQQTPGQGLQFLFEYFSETQRNKGNFPGRFSGRQFSNSRSEMNVSTLELGDSALYLCASSSGQVGTLADTQYFGPGTRLTVL.

The chain couples TRBV30 to TRBJ1-2, with D possibly being TRBD1 (5 bases). Germline CDR1 and CDR2: GTSNPN and SVGIG (reference sequence). V was shortened by 8 bases and J by 2 bases, with 18 bases between the two germline ends. The CDR3 covers 14 residues. CDR3 amino acids: CASSPGRTNYGYTF. In nucleotides, the CDR3 is TGTGCCAGTAGCCCGGGACGAACGAACTATGGCTACACCTTC.

This clone has a handful of counts. The chain combines TRBV14 with TRBJ1-6; TRBD1 is a possible D gene (6 bases). V was cut by 3 bases and J by 0 bases, with 12 bases left in between. The CDR3 consists of 17 residues. CDR1 is SGHDN and CDR2 is FVKESK in the germline V gene. CDR3: CASSQFDRSSYNSPLHF. The DNA of the CDR3 is TGTGCCAGCAGCCAGTTCGACAGGAGCTCCTATAATTCACCCCTCCACTTT.

This clone was seen a handful of times. The rearrangement joins TRBV7-9 to TRBJ2-5; D gene ambiguous. Trimming removed 2 bases at V and 2 bases at J, with 9 bases between. This CDR3 has 14 amino acids. CDR1 and CDR2 from the germline V gene are SEHNR and FQNEAQ (reference sequence). CDR3 DNA: TGTGCCAGCAGCTTAATCGGCCATCAAGAGACCCAGTACTTC. It codes for CASSLIGHQETQYF.

There are a few counts of this clone. The chain is built from TRBV11-2 and TRBJ2-7; D remains ambiguous. V was cut by 2 bases and J by 4 bases, with 15 bases left in between. CDR3 length: 15 amino acids. CDR1 is SGHAT, CDR2 FQNNGV, per germline. DNA for the CDR3: TGTGCCAGCAGCTTAACAACAGCCCAAGATTACGAGCAGTACTTC. Translating it yields CASSLTTAQDYEQYF.

To note about this clone: In the same sample, other DNA sequences code for this CDR3. The DNA of the CDR3 is TGCGCCAGCAGCTTGGAAGGGCAAGAGACCCAGTACTTC. Translated: CASSLEGQETQYF. The chain combines TRBV5-1 with TRBJ2-5; D is unresolved. The CDR3 contains 13 residues. V lost 0 bases and J lost 2, with 5 bases in between. Germline V gene lookup returns CDR1 SGHRS and CDR2 YFSETQ.

The chain couples TRBV27 to TRBJ1-1; 10 bases fit TRBD1. Per germline, CDR1 MNHEY and CDR2 SMNVEV (reference sequence). CDR3 length equals 19 residues. The trim removed 3 bases at V and 0 bases at J, leaving 13 bases unmatched. Here the CDR3 DNA reads TGTGCCAGCAGTTTCCGCGGGACAGGGGATTCCTATTTGAACACTGAAGCTTTCTTT. The encoded protein is CASSFRGTGDSYLNTEAFF.

J is TRBJ1-4 and V is TRBV25-1; D uncertain. The germline CDR1 and CDR2 sequences are MGHDK and SYGVNS. V lost 1 base, J lost 10 bases, and 13 bases lay in between. This CDR3 has 14 amino acids. For the CDR3, the DNA is TGTGCCAGCAGTGAATCTTTATCCGGCCGAAAACTGTTTTTT. Encoded protein: CASSESLSGRKLFF.

The CDR3 coding sequence is TGCGCCAGCAGCTCTCGTGGCAGGGAGGACACTGAAGCTTTCTTT. This codes for CASSSRGREDTEAFF. V is TRBV5-1 and J is TRBJ1-1; TRBD1 might be the D (5 bases). Trimming took 3 bases from V and 3 from J, leaving 15 bases between them. Germline V gene lookup returns CDR1 SGHRS and CDR2 YFSETQ. The CDR3 spans 15 residues.

The genes are TRBV30 and TRBJ1-2; tentative D call: TRBD1 (5 bases). V lost 2 bases and J lost 8, with 12 bases in between. Germline V gives CDR1 GTSNPN, CDR2 SVGIG (reference sequence). This CDR3 comprises 12 residues. CDR3 bases: TGTGCCTGGAGTAGGGGACTAGGGGGCTACACCTTC. It encodes CAWSRGLGGYTF. Using reference TRBV30 and TRBJ1-2 for the parts outside the CDR3, the full variable domain is SQTIHQWPATLVQPVGSPLSLECTVEGTSNPNLYWYRQAAGRGLQLLFYSVGIGQISSEVPQNLSASRPQDRQFILSSKKLLLSDSGFYLCAWSRGLGGYTFGSGTRLTVV.

The V and J genes are TRBV10-3 and TRBJ2-7; D tentatively fits TRBD1 or TRBD2 (7 bases each). Germline CDR1 reads ENHRY; CDR2 reads SYGVKD. Trimming removed 4 bases at V and 5 bases at J, with 30 bases between. The CDR3 contains 19 residues. The CDR3 loop is CAISGTGRQAGARTDEQYF. CDR3 sequence (DNA): TGTGCCATCAGTGGGACAGGAAGGCAGGCGGGGGCCAGGACAGACGAGCAGTACTTC.

The CDR3: CASSFYTTGAPLHF. In nucleotides, the CDR3 is TGTGCCAGCAGCTTCTACACGACGGGGGCACCCCTCCACTTT. The rearrangement links TRBV7-2 to TRBJ1-6; maybe TRBD1 (5 bases). Germline V gene sequence: CDR1 SGHTA, CDR2 FQGNSA. Trimming cost V 3 bases and J 11 bases, with 14 bases left between them. This CDR3 has 14 amino acids.

The gene calls are TRBV5-6 and TRBJ2-3, with a possible D match to TRBD2 (6 bases). V lost 4 bases to trimming and J lost 0 bases, with 15 bases between them. The germline gives CDR1 SGHDT, CDR2 YYEEEE. The CDR3 sequence is 16 residues long. Here the CDR3 reads CASSQNSGTSTDTQYF. In DNA, the CDR3 is TGTGCCAGCAGCCAAAATAGCGGAACTAGCACAGATACGCAGTATTTT.